Described below is a single TCR beta chain sequence and its context. Its antigen is not known. The sample holds other DNA sequences that translate to the same CDR3. This sample is part of a study of OX40 agonist ivuxolimab in advanced cancers. Study background: Hepatocellular carcinoma, melanoma, renal cell or head and neck cancer affected the dose-escalation patients. Therapy given before enrollment (anti-PD-1, anti-PD-L1 or anti-CTLA-4) was allowed, and 40% had some. Study observations and caveats: Expanded clones were, on average, more numerous among CD8+ T cells than CD4+.

The CDR3 runs 15 residues. CDR1 is SGHVS and CDR2 is FQNEAQ in the germline V gene. V was shortened by 5 bases and J by 1 base, with 15 bases between the two germline ends. The assay was immunoSEQ multiplex PCR, and TCRdb's table has in-frame clones only and misses some. The sample consists of around 13,000 clones, about 76% of them appearing once. The V call is TRBV7-8, the J call TRBJ2-7; D might be TRBD1 (5 bases). The source was CD4+ or CD8+ T cells sorted from blood, collected in a trial of the OX40 agonist ivuxolimab. This TCR was sampled from an adult with an advanced solid tumor such as melanoma, head and neck, liver or kidney cancer. The CDR3 here is CASSPRQGPSYEQYF. The DNA of the CDR3 is TGTGCCAGCAGCCCCAGGCAGGGTCCATCCTACGAGCAGTACTTC.